These T cell receptor beta chains were read from a single sample in a study of control samples from healthy donors and cancer patients. The repertoire was sequenced with immunoSEQ multiplex PCR; TCRdb's copy has only in-frame clones and lacks some. The sample includes 100,000 or so clones, 85% to 90% of them seen just once. Sequenced sample: blood. These receptors originate from a man younger than 45 in good health. Each CDR3 is given with its conserved first and last residue. The order of the fields is D gene, V gene, J gene, CDR3 length, clone size, CDR3 DNA, CDR3 protein. A D gene is named only where the DNA matches it firmly. A clone size is listed for some rows: how often the clone was seen (once, few, many), or a class if it is expanded.

d_call: TRBD2; v_call: TRBV6-2/TRBV6-3; j_call: TRBJ2-1; cdr3_length: 15; clone_size: .; cdr3_nt: TGTGCCAGCCGTTTTTCGGGACTAGCCGGGGGGGAGCAGTTCTTC; cdr3_aa: CASRFSGLAGGEQFF
d_call: .; v_call: TRBV27; j_call: TRBJ2-7; cdr3_length: 14; clone_size: .; cdr3_nt: TGTGCCAGCAGTTTTGACAGGACCTCCTACGAGCAGTACTTC; cdr3_aa: CASSFDRTSYEQYF
d_call: .; v_call: TRBV7-9; j_call: TRBJ1-3; cdr3_length: 16; clone_size: .; cdr3_nt: TGTGCCAGCAGCTTATTAGTTGGGGGGCGAGGAAACACCATATATTTT; cdr3_aa: CASSLLVGGRGNTIYF
d_call: .; v_call: TRBV20-1; j_call: TRBJ2-1; cdr3_length: 11; clone_size: .; cdr3_nt: TGCAGTGCATCGGTTTTTGATGAGCAGTTCTTC; cdr3_aa: CSASVFDEQFF
d_call: .; v_call: TRBV24-1; j_call: TRBJ1-1; cdr3_length: 13; clone_size: .; cdr3_nt: TGTGCCACCAGATCGGGAGGGAACACTGAAGCTTTCTTT; cdr3_aa: CATRSGGNTEAFF
d_call: .; v_call: TRBV18; j_call: TRBJ2-2; cdr3_length: 16; clone_size: .; cdr3_nt: TGTGCCAGCTCACCACCGATTGGGATTAGCCCCGGGGAGCTGTTTTTT; cdr3_aa: CASSPPIGISPGELFF
d_call: .; v_call: TRBV6-5; j_call: TRBJ2-7; cdr3_length: 16; clone_size: .; cdr3_nt: TGTGCCAGCAGTTACTCCGACTCCGGGATAGGATACGAGCAGTACTTC; cdr3_aa: CASSYSDSGIGYEQYF
d_call: .; v_call: TRBV12-5; j_call: TRBJ2-3; cdr3_length: 13; clone_size: .; cdr3_nt: TGTGCTAGTTCCAGTTTACTGACAGATACGCAGTATTTT; cdr3_aa: CASSSLLTDTQYF
d_call: TRBD1; v_call: TRBV18; j_call: TRBJ1-1; cdr3_length: 13; clone_size: once; cdr3_nt: TGTGCCAGCTCACTCGGGACAGGGGTGGAAGCTTTCTTT; cdr3_aa: CASSLGTGVEAFF
d_call: .; v_call: TRBV7-9; j_call: TRBJ2-7; cdr3_length: 16; clone_size: .; cdr3_nt: TGTGCCAGCAGCTCGCCTAGTCGGGCAGCTAACTACGAGCAGTACTTC; cdr3_aa: CASSSPSRAANYEQYF
d_call: .; v_call: TRBV4-1; j_call: TRBJ1-1; cdr3_length: 13; clone_size: .; cdr3_nt: TGCGCCAGCAGCCAAGATAGGACGGTCGCAGCTTTCTTT; cdr3_aa: CASSQDRTVAAFF
d_call: .; v_call: TRBV6-5; j_call: TRBJ1-1; cdr3_length: 14; clone_size: once; cdr3_nt: TGTGCCAGCAGATTGACAGTCCGGAACACTGAAGCTTTCTTT; cdr3_aa: CASRLTVRNTEAFF
d_call: .; v_call: TRBV29-1; j_call: TRBJ1-2; cdr3_length: 11; clone_size: .; cdr3_nt: TGCAGCGTTGTAGAGGGGAATGGCTACACCTTC; cdr3_aa: CSVVEGNGYTF
d_call: .; v_call: TRBV6-1; j_call: TRBJ2-6; cdr3_length: 20; clone_size: .; cdr3_nt: TGTGCCAGCAGTGAAGTAGCGTTCAGACTACCCAACTCTGGGGCCAACGTCCTGACTTTC; cdr3_aa: CASSEVAFRLPNSGANVLTF
d_call: .; v_call: TRBV19; j_call: TRBJ2-2; cdr3_length: 17; clone_size: .; cdr3_nt: TGTGCCAGTAGTATAGCGGCAGGAGAAGCGAACACCGGGGAGCTGTTTTTT; cdr3_aa: CASSIAAGEANTGELFF
d_call: .; v_call: TRBV4-2; j_call: TRBJ2-4; cdr3_length: 12; clone_size: .; cdr3_nt: TGTGCCAGCAGCCAGCTCCGGGACCCCCAGTACTTC; cdr3_aa: CASSQLRDPQYF
d_call: TRBD1; v_call: TRBV3-1/TRBV3-2; j_call: TRBJ2-1; cdr3_length: 14; clone_size: once; cdr3_nt: TGTGCCAGCAGCCCACAGGGGGCGGGTAATGAGCAGTTCTTC; cdr3_aa: CASSPQGAGNEQFF
d_call: TRBD1; v_call: TRBV3-1/TRBV3-2; j_call: TRBJ2-7; cdr3_length: 15; clone_size: .; cdr3_nt: TGTGCCAGCAGCCTACAGACAGGGGGCCCCTACGAGCAGTACTTC; cdr3_aa: CASSLQTGGPYEQYF
d_call: TRBD1; v_call: TRBV3-1/TRBV3-2; j_call: TRBJ1-4; cdr3_length: 22; clone_size: .; cdr3_nt: TGTGCCAGCAGCCAAGATGACCCTTTTAGGACAGGGGCAATAGAGACAAATGAAAAACTGTTTTTT; cdr3_aa: CASSQDDPFRTGAIETNEKLFF
d_call: .; v_call: TRBV29-1; j_call: TRBJ1-1; cdr3_length: 13; clone_size: .; cdr3_nt: TGCAGCGTTAATAAGGGACTGAACACTGAAGCTTTCTTT; cdr3_aa: CSVNKGLNTEAFF
d_call: .; v_call: TRBV24-1; j_call: TRBJ2-3; cdr3_length: 15; clone_size: .; cdr3_nt: TGTGCCACCAGTGACCCCGGCTTACCCACAGATACGCAGTATTTT; cdr3_aa: CATSDPGLPTDTQYF
d_call: .; v_call: TRBV5-1; j_call: TRBJ1-1; cdr3_length: 15; clone_size: .; cdr3_nt: TGCGCCAGCAGCCCGGACGGGCAAATGAACACTGAAGCTTTCTTT; cdr3_aa: CASSPDGQMNTEAFF
d_call: TRBD1; v_call: TRBV12-5; j_call: TRBJ2-5; cdr3_length: 17; clone_size: .; cdr3_nt: TGTGCTAGTGGTTTGGTTTTTACCGGACAGGGACAAGAGACCCAGTACTTC; cdr3_aa: CASGLVFTGQGQETQYF
d_call: .; v_call: TRBV5-8; j_call: TRBJ1-2; cdr3_length: 14; clone_size: once; cdr3_nt: TGTGCCAGCAGCTTGGTCGCAGGGTACTATGGCTACACCTTC; cdr3_aa: CASSLVAGYYGYTF
d_call: .; v_call: TRBV18; j_call: TRBJ1-5; cdr3_length: 15; clone_size: .; cdr3_nt: TGTGCCAGCTCACTAGAACGGACAGCGTACCAGCCCCAGCATTTT; cdr3_aa: CASSLERTAYQPQHF
d_call: TRBD2; v_call: TRBV7-9; j_call: TRBJ2-1; cdr3_length: 16; clone_size: once; cdr3_nt: TGTGCCAGCAGCTCCCCTTTGCGGGGGGCCTCTAATGAGCAGTTCTTC; cdr3_aa: CASSSPLRGASNEQFF
d_call: .; v_call: TRBV7-9; j_call: TRBJ2-6; cdr3_length: 16; clone_size: .; cdr3_nt: TGTGCCAGCAGCTTCTATTCGCTCTCTGGGGCCAACGTCCTGACTTTC; cdr3_aa: CASSFYSLSGANVLTF
d_call: .; v_call: TRBV29-1; j_call: TRBJ1-2; cdr3_length: 12; clone_size: .; cdr3_nt: TGCAGCGTCTACACAGCTAACTATGGCTACACCTTC; cdr3_aa: CSVYTANYGYTF
d_call: .; v_call: TRBV6-2/TRBV6-3; j_call: TRBJ1-1; cdr3_length: 13; clone_size: .; cdr3_nt: TGTGCCAGCAGTTATGGACTGTGGGCTGAAGCTTTCTTT; cdr3_aa: CASSYGLWAEAFF
d_call: .; v_call: TRBV5-5; j_call: TRBJ1-5; cdr3_length: 15; clone_size: .; cdr3_nt: TGTGCCAGCAGCTTCGGCGCACTTAGCAATCAGCCCCAGCATTTT; cdr3_aa: CASSFGALSNQPQHF
d_call: .; v_call: TRBV27; j_call: TRBJ1-6; cdr3_length: 14; clone_size: .; cdr3_nt: TGTGCCAGCAGTTTCGGCCAGGGAGCTTCACCCCTCCACTTT; cdr3_aa: CASSFGQGASPLHF
d_call: .; v_call: TRBV25-1; j_call: TRBJ2-5; cdr3_length: 15; clone_size: .; cdr3_nt: TGTGCCAGCAGTGACTCCCACAGGGCCCAAGAGACCCAGTACTTC; cdr3_aa: CASSDSHRAQETQYF
d_call: TRBD1; v_call: TRBV24-1; j_call: TRBJ2-7; cdr3_length: 15; clone_size: .; cdr3_nt: TGTGCCACCAGTGAAGGACAGGGGAGCGTCTACGAGCAGTACTTC; cdr3_aa: CATSEGQGSVYEQYF
d_call: .; v_call: TRBV10-1; j_call: TRBJ1-2; cdr3_length: 13; clone_size: .; cdr3_nt: TGCGCCAGCAGTGCCAGTGGGAGTCGGGGCTACACCTTC; cdr3_aa: CASSASGSRGYTF
d_call: .; v_call: TRBV3-1/TRBV3-2; j_call: TRBJ2-1; cdr3_length: 16; clone_size: .; cdr3_nt: TGTGCCAGCAGCCAAGCTAAGACAGCGATCTACAATGAGCAGTTCTTC; cdr3_aa: CASSQAKTAIYNEQFF
d_call: .; v_call: TRBV28; j_call: TRBJ2-7; cdr3_length: 14; clone_size: .; cdr3_nt: TGTGCCAGCAGCGCGGCGGCAGGGGGGTACGAGCAGTACTTC; cdr3_aa: CASSAAAGGYEQYF
d_call: .; v_call: TRBV5-5; j_call: TRBJ1-3; cdr3_length: 14; clone_size: .; cdr3_nt: TGTGCCAGCAGCTTTGATATCGGTGGAAACACCATATATTTT; cdr3_aa: CASSFDIGGNTIYF
d_call: .; v_call: TRBV6-1; j_call: TRBJ1-5; cdr3_length: 14; clone_size: .; cdr3_nt: TGTGCCAGCAGTGAAGTAGGCGGCAATCAGCCCCAGCATTTT; cdr3_aa: CASSEVGGNQPQHF
d_call: .; v_call: TRBV4-3; j_call: TRBJ2-7; cdr3_length: 17; clone_size: .; cdr3_nt: TGCGCCAGCAGCCAAGATATAGGACTGGGACCCTCCTACGAGCAGTACTTC; cdr3_aa: CASSQDIGLGPSYEQYF
d_call: .; v_call: TRBV6-5; j_call: TRBJ2-2; cdr3_length: 14; clone_size: once; cdr3_nt: TGTGCCGCGCTTATTGGGCGGTCCACCGGGGAGCTGTTTTTT; cdr3_aa: CAALIGRSTGELFF
d_call: TRBD1; v_call: TRBV6-1; j_call: TRBJ2-3; cdr3_length: 19; clone_size: .; cdr3_nt: TGTGCCAGCAGTGAGACCAGAGGACAGGGGATTAGGAGCACAGATACGCAGTATTTT; cdr3_aa: CASSETRGQGIRSTDTQYF
d_call: .; v_call: TRBV27; j_call: TRBJ1-1; cdr3_length: 14; clone_size: once; cdr3_nt: TGTGCCAGCAGTCCACTCGACAGGTTCTCTGAAGCTTTCTTT; cdr3_aa: CASSPLDRFSEAFF
d_call: TRBD2; v_call: TRBV6-5; j_call: TRBJ2-3; cdr3_length: 15; clone_size: .; cdr3_nt: TGTGCCAGCAGCCGTAGCGGGAGAGGCACAGATACGCAGTATTTT; cdr3_aa: CASSRSGRGTDTQYF
d_call: .; v_call: TRBV5-1; j_call: TRBJ1-2; cdr3_length: 12; clone_size: .; cdr3_nt: TGCGCCAGCAGCTTGGCCGGAGATGGCTACACCTTC; cdr3_aa: CASSLAGDGYTF
d_call: .; v_call: TRBV5-6; j_call: TRBJ1-1; cdr3_length: 13; clone_size: .; cdr3_nt: TGTGCCAGCAGCTTGTTTCTGGAGGTAACCGCTTTCTTT; cdr3_aa: CASSLFLEVTAFF
d_call: .; v_call: TRBV12-2; j_call: TRBJ1-2; cdr3_length: 14; clone_size: .; cdr3_nt: TGTGCAAGTCACGTCGCCTGCGGGGGAATTGGCTACACCTTC; cdr3_aa: CASHVACGGIGYTF
d_call: .; v_call: TRBV6-1; j_call: TRBJ2-3; cdr3_length: 14; clone_size: .; cdr3_nt: TGTGCCACCGGTGAACGGGGGACGAGGGATACGCAGTATTTT; cdr3_aa: CATGERGTRDTQYF
d_call: TRBD2; v_call: TRBV7-8; j_call: TRBJ2-7; cdr3_length: 16; clone_size: .; cdr3_nt: TGTGCCAGCAGCCCTCTTACCGGGACTAGCTTCTACGAGCAGTACTTC; cdr3_aa: CASSPLTGTSFYEQYF
d_call: .; v_call: TRBV27; j_call: TRBJ2-1; cdr3_length: 14; clone_size: .; cdr3_nt: TGTGCCAGCAGTTTATCGCCAGCCTACAATGAGCAGTTCTTC; cdr3_aa: CASSLSPAYNEQFF
d_call: .; v_call: TRBV7-2; j_call: TRBJ2-2; cdr3_length: 12; clone_size: large; cdr3_nt: TGTGCCCTCCCATATGGGGCCGGGGAGCTGTTTTTT; cdr3_aa: CALPYGAGELFF
d_call: TRBD2; v_call: TRBV18; j_call: TRBJ2-7; cdr3_length: 16; clone_size: .; cdr3_nt: TGTGCCAGCTCACCCGGGACTAGCGGGAGGGCCCTCGAGCAGTACTTC; cdr3_aa: CASSPGTSGRALEQYF
d_call: .; v_call: TRBV28; j_call: TRBJ1-2; cdr3_length: 12; clone_size: .; cdr3_nt: TGTGCCAGCAGTTTCGGTAACTATGGCTACACCTTC; cdr3_aa: CASSFGNYGYTF
d_call: TRBD2; v_call: TRBV6-2/TRBV6-3; j_call: TRBJ2-1; cdr3_length: 16; clone_size: .; cdr3_nt: TGTGCCAGCAGCTGGACTAGCGGGAGGGCCTACAATGAGCAGTTCTTC; cdr3_aa: CASSWTSGRAYNEQFF
d_call: .; v_call: TRBV27; j_call: TRBJ2-2; cdr3_length: 17; clone_size: .; cdr3_nt: TGTGCCAGCAGTTTTGTGTGTCGCTTAGTCCAAACCGGGGAGCTGTTTTTT; cdr3_aa: CASSFVCRLVQTGELFF
d_call: .; v_call: TRBV5-5; j_call: TRBJ1-3; cdr3_length: 17; clone_size: .; cdr3_nt: TGTGCCAGCAGGCTGGCGTCAGGCCTAATCTCTGGAAACACCATATATTTT; cdr3_aa: CASRLASGLISGNTIYF
d_call: .; v_call: TRBV7-9; j_call: TRBJ1-3; cdr3_length: 17; clone_size: .; cdr3_nt: TGTGCCAGCTGCAGGGACTTTACCCCCGGATCTGGAAACACCATATATTTT; cdr3_aa: CASCRDFTPGSGNTIYF
d_call: .; v_call: TRBV4-1; j_call: TRBJ1-1; cdr3_length: 15; clone_size: .; cdr3_nt: TGCGCCAGCAGCCAAGCTCGACAGACCTACACTGAAGCTTTCTTT; cdr3_aa: CASSQARQTYTEAFF
d_call: .; v_call: TRBV7-9; j_call: TRBJ1-2; cdr3_length: 13; clone_size: .; cdr3_nt: TGTGCCAGCAGCGAAGAGTGGGGCCATGGCTACACCTTC; cdr3_aa: CASSEEWGHGYTF
d_call: TRBD2; v_call: TRBV27; j_call: TRBJ2-1; cdr3_length: 16; clone_size: .; cdr3_nt: TGTGCCAGCAGGCGACTAGCGGGGGCACCAAACAATGAGCAGTTCTTC; cdr3_aa: CASRRLAGAPNNEQFF